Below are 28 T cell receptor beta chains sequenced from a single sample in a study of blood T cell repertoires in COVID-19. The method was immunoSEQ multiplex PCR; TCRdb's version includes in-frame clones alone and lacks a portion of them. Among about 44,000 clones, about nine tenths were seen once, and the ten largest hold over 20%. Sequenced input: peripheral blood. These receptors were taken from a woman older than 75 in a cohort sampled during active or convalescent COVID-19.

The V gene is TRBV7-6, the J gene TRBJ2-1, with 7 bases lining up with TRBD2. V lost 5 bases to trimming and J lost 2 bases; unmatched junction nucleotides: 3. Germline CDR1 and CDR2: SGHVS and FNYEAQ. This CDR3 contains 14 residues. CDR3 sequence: CASSPGTTYNEQFF. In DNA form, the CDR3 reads TGTGCCAGCAGCCCCGGGACTACCTACAATGAGCAGTTCTTC. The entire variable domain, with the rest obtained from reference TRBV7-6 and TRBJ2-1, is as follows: GAGVSQSPRYKVTKRGQDVALRCDPISGHVSLYWYRQALGQGPEFLTYFNYEAQQDKSGLPNDRFSAERPEGSISTLTIQRTEQRDSAMYRCASSPGTTYNEQFFGPGTRLTVL.

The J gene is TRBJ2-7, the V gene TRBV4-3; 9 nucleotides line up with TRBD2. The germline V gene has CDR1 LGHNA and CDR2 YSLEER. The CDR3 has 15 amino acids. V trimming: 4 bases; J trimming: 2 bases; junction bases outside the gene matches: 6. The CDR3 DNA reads TGCGCCAGCAGCCCACTACTAGCGGGCACCTACGAGCAGTACTTC. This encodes CASSPLLAGTYEQYF.

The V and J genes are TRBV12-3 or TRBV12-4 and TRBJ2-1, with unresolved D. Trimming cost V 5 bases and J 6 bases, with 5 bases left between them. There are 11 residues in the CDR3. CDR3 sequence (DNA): TGTGCCAGCAGTCACGGCAATGAGCAGTTCTTC. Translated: CASSHGNEQFF.

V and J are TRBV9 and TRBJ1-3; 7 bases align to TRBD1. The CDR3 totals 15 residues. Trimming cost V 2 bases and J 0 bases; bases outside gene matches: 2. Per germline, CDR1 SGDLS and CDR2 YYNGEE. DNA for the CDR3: TGTGCCAGCAGCGTGGGGGACAGCTCTGGAAACACCATATATTTT. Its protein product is CASSVGDSSGNTIYF.

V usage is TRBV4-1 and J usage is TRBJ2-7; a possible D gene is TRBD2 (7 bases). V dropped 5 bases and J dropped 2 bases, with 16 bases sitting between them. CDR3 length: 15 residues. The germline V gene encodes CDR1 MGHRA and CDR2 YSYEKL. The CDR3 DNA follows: TGCGCCAGCAGCTCGTGGGGGGGGGCCACCTACGAGCAGTACTTC. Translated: CASSSWGGATYEQYF.

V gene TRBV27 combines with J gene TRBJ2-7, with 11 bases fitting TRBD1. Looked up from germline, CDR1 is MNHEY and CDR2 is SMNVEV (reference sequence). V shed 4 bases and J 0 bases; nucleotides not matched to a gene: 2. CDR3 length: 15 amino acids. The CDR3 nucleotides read TGTGCCAGCAGTTCGGGGACAGGGGGCTCCTACGAGCAGTACTTC. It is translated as CASSSGTGGSYEQYF.

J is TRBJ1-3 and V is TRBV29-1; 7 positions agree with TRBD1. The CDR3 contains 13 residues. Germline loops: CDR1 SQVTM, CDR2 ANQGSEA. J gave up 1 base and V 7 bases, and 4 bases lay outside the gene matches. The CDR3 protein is CSARQGSGNTIYF. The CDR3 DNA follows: TGCAGCGCGCGACAGGGTTCTGGAAACACCATATATTTT.

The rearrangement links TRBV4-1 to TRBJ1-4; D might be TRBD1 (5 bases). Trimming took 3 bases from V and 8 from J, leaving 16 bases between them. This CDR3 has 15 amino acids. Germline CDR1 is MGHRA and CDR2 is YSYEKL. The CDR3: CASSHPGGGDEKLFF. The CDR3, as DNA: TGCGCCAGCAGCCACCCCGGGGGAGGGGACGAAAAACTGTTTTTT.

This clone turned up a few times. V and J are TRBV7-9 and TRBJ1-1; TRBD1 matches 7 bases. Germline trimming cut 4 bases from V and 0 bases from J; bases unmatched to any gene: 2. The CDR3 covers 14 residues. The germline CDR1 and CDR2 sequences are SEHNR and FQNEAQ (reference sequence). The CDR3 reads CASSWGQLNTEAFF. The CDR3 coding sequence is TGTGCCAGCAGCTGGGGACAGTTGAACACTGAAGCTTTCTTT.

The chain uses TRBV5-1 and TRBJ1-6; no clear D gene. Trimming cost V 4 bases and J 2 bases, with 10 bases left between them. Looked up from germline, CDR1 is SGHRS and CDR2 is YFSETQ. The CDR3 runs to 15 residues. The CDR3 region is CASSVSTAYNSPLHF. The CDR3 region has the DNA TGCGCCAGCAGCGTGAGCACGGCCTATAATTCACCCCTCCACTTT.

In DNA, the CDR3 is TGTGCCAGCAGCTTAGACCTTTTTTGGGCTGAGGGGGAGCTGTTTTTT. This encodes CASSLDLFWAEGELFF. The genes are TRBV11-3 and TRBJ2-2; no definite D call. V was shortened by 0 bases and J by 8 bases, with 16 bases between the two germline ends. Germline values: CDR1 SGHNT, CDR2 YENEEA. This CDR3 has 16 amino acids.

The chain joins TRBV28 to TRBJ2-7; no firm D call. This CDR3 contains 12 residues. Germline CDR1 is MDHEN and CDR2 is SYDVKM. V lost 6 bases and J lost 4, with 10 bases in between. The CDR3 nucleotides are TGTGCCAGCAGCCCGTGGCGGTACGAGCAGTACTTC. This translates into CASSPWRYEQYF.

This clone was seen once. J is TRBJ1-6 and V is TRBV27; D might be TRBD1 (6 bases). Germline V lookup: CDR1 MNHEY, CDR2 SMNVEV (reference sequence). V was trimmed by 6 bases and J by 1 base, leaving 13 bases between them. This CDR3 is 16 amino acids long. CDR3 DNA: TGTGCCAGCAGAAAAGGGGGAAGGTCCTATAATTCACCCCTCCACTTT. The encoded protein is CASRKGGRSYNSPLHF.

The CDR3 DNA sequence: TGTGCCAGCATCCGGGCCGAAGGGGGCACAGATACGCAGTATTTT. Translation gives CASIRAEGGTDTQYF. The chain combines TRBV6-4 with TRBJ2-3; maybe TRBD1 (5 bases). The CDR3 spans 15 residues. V was cut by 7 bases and J by 1 base, with 15 bases left in between. Per the germline V gene, CDR1 is MRHNA and CDR2 is SNTAGT.

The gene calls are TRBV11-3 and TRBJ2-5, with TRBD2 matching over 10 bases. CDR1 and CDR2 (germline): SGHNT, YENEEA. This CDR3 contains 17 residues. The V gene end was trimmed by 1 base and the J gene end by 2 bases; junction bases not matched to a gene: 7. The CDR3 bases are TGTGCCAGCAGCTTAGGGAGGACTAGCGGAAGTCAAGAGACCCAGTACTTC. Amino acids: CASSLGRTSGSQETQYF. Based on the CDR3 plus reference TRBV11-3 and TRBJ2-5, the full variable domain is EAGVVQSPRYKIIEKKQPVAFWCNPISGHNTLYWYLQNLGQGPELLIRYENEEAVDDSQLPKDRFSAERLKGVDSTLKIQPAELGDSAVYLCASSLGRTSGSQETQYFGPGTRLLVL.

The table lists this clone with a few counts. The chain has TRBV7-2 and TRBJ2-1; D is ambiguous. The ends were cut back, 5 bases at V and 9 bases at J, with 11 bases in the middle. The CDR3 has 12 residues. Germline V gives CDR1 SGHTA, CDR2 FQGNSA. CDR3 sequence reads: CASSVNFGEQFF. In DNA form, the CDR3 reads TGTGCCAGCAGCGTAAATTTCGGTGAGCAGTTCTTC.

The CDR3 region has the DNA TGTGCCAGCAGCTTAGGGGCTGCAAACATTCAGTACTTC. This gives the protein CASSLGAANIQYF. V and J are TRBV11-2 and TRBJ2-4; no firm D call. The CDR3 is 13 residues long. V gave up 1 base and J gave up 6 bases, with 7 bases separating them. Germline CDR1 reads SGHAT; CDR2 reads FQNNGV.

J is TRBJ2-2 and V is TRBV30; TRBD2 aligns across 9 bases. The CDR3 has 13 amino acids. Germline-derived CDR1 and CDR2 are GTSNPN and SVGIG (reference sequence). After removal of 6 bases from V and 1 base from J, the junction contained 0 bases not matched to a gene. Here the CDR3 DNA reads TGTGCCTGTAGCGGGAGGAACACCGGGGAGCTGTTTTTT. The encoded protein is CACSGRNTGELFF.

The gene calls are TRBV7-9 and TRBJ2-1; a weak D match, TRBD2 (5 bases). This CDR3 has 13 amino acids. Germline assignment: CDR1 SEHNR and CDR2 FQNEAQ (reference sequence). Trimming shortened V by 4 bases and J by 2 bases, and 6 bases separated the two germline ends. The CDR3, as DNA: TGTGCCAGCAGCTCCGGGGCCTACAATGAGCAGTTCTTC. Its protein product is CASSSGAYNEQFF.

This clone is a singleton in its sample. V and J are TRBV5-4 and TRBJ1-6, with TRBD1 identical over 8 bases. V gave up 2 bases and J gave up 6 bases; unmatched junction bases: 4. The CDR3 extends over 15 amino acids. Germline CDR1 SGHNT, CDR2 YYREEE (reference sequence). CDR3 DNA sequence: TGTGCCAGCAGCTTCCAGGGGGCTCCTAATTCACCCCTCCACTTT. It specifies CASSFQGAPNSPLHF.

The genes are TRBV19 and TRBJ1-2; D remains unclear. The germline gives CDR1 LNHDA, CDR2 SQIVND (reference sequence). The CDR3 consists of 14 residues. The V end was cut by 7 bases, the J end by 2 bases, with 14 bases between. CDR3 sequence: CASTSPGGNYGYTF. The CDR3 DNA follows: TGTGCCAGTACGTCCCCGGGAGGGAACTATGGCTACACCTTC.

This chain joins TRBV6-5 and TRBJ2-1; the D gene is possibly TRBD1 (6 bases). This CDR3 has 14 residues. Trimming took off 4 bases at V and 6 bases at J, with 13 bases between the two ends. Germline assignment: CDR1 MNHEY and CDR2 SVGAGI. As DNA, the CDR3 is TGTGCCAGCAGTTCCCCAGGGGCCAGCAATGAGCAGTTCTTC. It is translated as CASSSPGASNEQFF.

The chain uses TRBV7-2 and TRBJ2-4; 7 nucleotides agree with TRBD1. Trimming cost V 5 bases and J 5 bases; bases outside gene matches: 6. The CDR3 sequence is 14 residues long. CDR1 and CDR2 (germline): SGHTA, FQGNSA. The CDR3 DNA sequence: TGTGCCAGCAGCCTCCAGACAGGGCAAAACATTCAGTACTTC. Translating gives CASSLQTGQNIQYF.

CDR3 sequence: CASSRVALSYNEQFF. CDR3 DNA sequence: TGTGCCAGCAGCCGCGTAGCCCTCTCCTACAATGAGCAGTTCTTC. The chain has TRBV11-2 and TRBJ2-1; D not resolved. The CDR3 sequence is 15 residues long. CDR1 and CDR2 (germline): SGHAT, FQNNGV. V lost 5 bases, J lost 0 bases, and 11 bases lay in between.

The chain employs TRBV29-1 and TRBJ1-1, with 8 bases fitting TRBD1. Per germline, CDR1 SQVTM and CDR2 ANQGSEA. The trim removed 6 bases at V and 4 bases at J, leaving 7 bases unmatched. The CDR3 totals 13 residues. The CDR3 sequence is CSVRQGMVTEAFF. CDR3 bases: TGCAGCGTACGACAGGGGATGGTCACTGAAGCTTTCTTT.

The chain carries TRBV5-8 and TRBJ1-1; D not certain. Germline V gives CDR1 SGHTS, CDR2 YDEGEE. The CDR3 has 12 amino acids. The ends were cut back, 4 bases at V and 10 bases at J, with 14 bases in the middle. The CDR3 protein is CASSKDRRGAFF. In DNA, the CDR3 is TGTGCCAGCAGCAAGGACCGGCGGGGAGCTTTCTTT.

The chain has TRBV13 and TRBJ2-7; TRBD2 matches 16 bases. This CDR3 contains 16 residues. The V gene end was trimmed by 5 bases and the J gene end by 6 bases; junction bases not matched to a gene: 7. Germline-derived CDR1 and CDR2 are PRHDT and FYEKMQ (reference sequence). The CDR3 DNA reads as TGTGCCAGCAGCCCGGGGACTAGCGGGAGGGGGGTCGAGCAGTACTTC. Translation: CASSPGTSGRGVEQYF. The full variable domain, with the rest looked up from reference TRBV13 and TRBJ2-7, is AAGVIQSPRHLIKEKRETATLKCYPIPRHDTVYWYQQGPGQDPQFLISFYEKMQSDKGSIPDRFSAQQFSDYHSELNMSSLELGDSALYFCASSPGTSGRGVEQYFGPGTRLTVT.

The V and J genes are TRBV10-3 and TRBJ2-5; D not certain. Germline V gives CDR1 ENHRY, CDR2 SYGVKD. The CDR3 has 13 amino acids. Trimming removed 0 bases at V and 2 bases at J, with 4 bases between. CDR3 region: CAISESLQETQYF. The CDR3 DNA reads TGTGCCATCAGTGAGTCATTACAAGAGACCCAGTACTTC.